The 15 T cell receptor beta chains listed next were all sequenced from one sample in a study of tumor-infiltrating lymphocytes in primary liver carcinoma. From 20-30 mg of unsorted bulk tissue, DNA and RNA were co-extracted together. Using a constant-region primer together with ProtoScript II reverse transcriptase, TCR beta cDNA was made from 500 to 650 ng of total RNA. Library construction for TCR beta comprised three nested multiplex PCR rounds performed with slightly modified ARM-PCR. Primers for the first two PCR rounds were TRBV1-TRBV30 forward primers and a C-beta reverse primer (approximately 9 cycles per round). Each CDR3 protein gets one entry after TCRdb re-called the multiplex PCR reads with MiXCR. The sample lists around 40,000 distinct CDR3 sequences, approximately 70% seen once, with under 20% in the top ten. The sequenced sample was liver tumor tissue from sampling region 2. Described subset: tumor region T2, inferior pole. The receptors here all came from a man aged 40-55 years with primary liver carcinoma and hepatitis B virus infection.

The V and J genes are TRBV30 and TRBJ2-3; 8 bases align to TRBD1. With 0 bases clipped from V and 8 bases from J, the junction kept 13 bases outside the gene matches. The CDR3 sequence is 16 residues long. The V gene's germline CDR1 is GTSNPN and CDR2 SVGIG (reference sequence). In DNA, the CDR3 is TGTGCCTGGAGTGTACAAGGACAGGGAGTGACAAGTACGCAGTATTTT. Its protein product is CAWSVQGQGVTSTQYF.

A remark on this clonotype: A much larger clone differs from this one at a single base, so this may be a read error. The rearrangement links TRBV30 to TRBJ2-1; TRBD1 matches 7 bases. Losses at the gene ends were 8 bases for V and 7 bases for J; bases not matched to a gene: 8. Germline V gene sequence: CDR1 GTSNPN, CDR2 SVGIG (reference sequence). This CDR3 spans 12 amino acids. This CDR3 reads CARSRGSNEQFF. For the CDR3, the DNA is TGTGCCCGGTCCAGGGGGTCTAATGAGCAGTTCTTC.

This clonotype appeared a few times. The V call is TRBV13, the J call TRBJ2-3, with TRBD1 matching over 12 bases. Per germline, CDR1 PRHDT and CDR2 FYEKMQ (reference sequence). The V and J ends lost 5 bases and 8 bases, in that order; junction bases with no gene match: 11. The CDR3 has 16 amino acids. CDR3 sequence reads: CASSLNPGQGAVTQYF. The CDR3 coding sequence is TGTGCCAGCAGCCTCAATCCGGGACAGGGGGCTGTTACGCAGTATTTT.

Comments on this clonotype: One end of the junction is discordant with germline, which a read error may explain. V and J are TRBV5-1 and TRBJ2-2; perhaps TRBD1 as D (6 bases). The CDR3 extends over 15 amino acids. Germline loops: CDR1 SGHRS, CDR2 YFSETQ. Here the CDR3 DNA reads TGCGGCAGCAGCTTGGCTCTGGGGGCGAACGGGGAGCCGTTTTTT. Protein: CGSSLALGANGEPFF.

This clonotype was recorded once. Here the CDR3 omits its conserved ending phenylalanine or tryptophan, so a read error is the likely source. The DNA is left out, because the CDR3 cannot be placed on it with certainty; the CDR3 is given as TCRdb lists it. The V and J genes are TRBV21-1 and TRBJ1-1; the table assigns TRBD1, which was not confirmed against the DNA. TRBV21-1 is flagged as a pseudogene. Termini included, the CDR3 measures 17 amino acids. CDR3 sequence: CASSKEGPACLIAEAFI.

As concerns this clonotype: The conserved closing phenylalanine or tryptophan is absent in this CDR3, likely reflecting a read error. The gene calls are TRBV11-1 and TRBJ2-7; D gene uncertain. The length of the CDR3 is 13 residues. The germline V gene encodes CDR1 SGHAT and CDR2 FQDESV (reference sequence). The CDR3 here is CASRGKQSCEQYL. Written as DNA, the CDR3 is TGTGCCAGCAGGGGGAAGCAATCCTGCGAGCAGTACTTG.

This clonotype was seen more than once but under ten times. It may be a read error: a sequence one base away is much more abundant. This sequence joins TRBV6-2 or TRBV6-3 and TRBJ2-1; 14 bases fit TRBD2. This CDR3 contains 17 residues. Germline CDR1 is MNHEY and CDR2 is SVGEGT. The CDR3 spells CVSSLRLAGGPYNEQSF. The CDR3, as DNA: TGTGTCAGCAGTCTAAGACTAGCGGGAGGGCCCTACAATGAGCAGTCCTTC.

Turning to this clonotype: Here the CDR3 omits its conserved ending phenylalanine or tryptophan, so a read error is the likely source. The limits of the CDR3 on the DNA are not certain, so only TCRdb's listed CDR3 is given. The rearrangement joins TRBV11-2 to TRBJ2-6; the table calls TRBD2, which could not be checked here. The CDR3 is 15 residues long, counting both termini. CDR1 and CDR2 from the germline V gene are SGHAT and FQNNGV. CDR3 region: CATQRPRSGANVLIC.

Sample share makes this clonotype medium-sized. The chain has TRBV6-2 or TRBV6-3 and TRBJ1-1; TRBD1 might be the D (5 bases). V was pared by 6 bases and J by 0 bases, with 11 bases between. The germline V gene encodes CDR1 MNHEY and CDR2 SVGEGT. The CDR3 is made up of 14 amino acids. The CDR3 sequence is CASRLSGLNTEAFF. The CDR3 DNA sequence: TGTGCCAGCAGATTGTCAGGGCTGAACACTGAAGCTTTCTTT.

CDR3: CASSSRSAPGVTQYF. CDR3 bases: TGTGCCAGCAGCTCCCGGTCAGCCCCAGGAGTGACCCAGTACTTC. The chain carries TRBV11-2 and TRBJ2-5, with D unclear. CDR3 length equals 15 residues. The germline gives CDR1 SGHAT, CDR2 FQNNGV. Trimming removed 4 bases from V and 7 bases from J, with 19 bases in between.

Note on this clonotype: This may arise from a read error, as a much more abundant clone is one base away. As the CDR3 is not closed by the conserved phenylalanine or tryptophan, this likely results from a read error. This chain uses TRBV5-1 with TRBJ1-1; D call uncertain. CDR3 size: 14 residues. Trimming took off 4 bases at V and 3 bases at J, with 13 bases between the two ends. Germline lookup yields CDR1 SGHRS and CDR2 YFSETQ. The DNA for the CDR3 is TGCGCCAGCAGCCCCGGGTTGGGAGACACTGAAGCTTTCTTG. Protein sequence: CASSPGLGDTEAFL.

As for this clonotype: Germline and junction disagree at one end, which may indicate a read error. This chain joins TRBV7-8 and TRBJ1-5, with D perhaps TRBD1 (5 bases). Germline CDR1 and CDR2: SGHVS and FQNEAQ. There are 16 residues in the CDR3. This CDR3 is CASSSIQGIGNQPQLF. The CDR3, as DNA: TGTGCCAGCAGCTCTATCCAGGGAATTGGTAATCAGCCTCAGCTTTTT.

As concerns this clonotype: A read error may produce the germline difference seen at one junction end. In nucleotides, the CDR3 is TGTGCCAGCAGCGACATAGGCATTCGACTGGCCAACAACGGGGAGCTGTTTTTT. It specifies CASSDIGIRLANNGELFF. This chain connects TRBV6-2 or TRBV6-3 to TRBJ2-2; no clear D gene. CDR3 length equals 18 residues. Germline CDR1 reads MNHEY; CDR2 reads SVGEGT.

This clonotype has a count of ten or more. V usage is TRBV10-1 and J usage is TRBJ2-5; TRBD1 might be the D (5 bases). The germline V gene has CDR1 WNHNN and CDR2 SYGVQD (reference sequence). The CDR3 has 13 residues. V lost 4 bases, J lost 0 bases, and 6 bases lay in between. In nucleotides, the CDR3 is TGCGCCAGCAGTGGACAGTACCAAGAGACCCAGTACTTC. Protein: CASSGQYQETQYF.

As to this clonotype: Sequence at one end of the junction differs from germline and may be a read error. This chain uses TRBV11-1 with TRBJ2-2, with a possible D match to TRBD2 (5 bases). Germline values: CDR1 SGHAT, CDR2 FQDESV (reference sequence). The CDR3 extends over 15 amino acids. The CDR3, as DNA: TGTGACAGCAGCTATACAGAATCTTTCTCCGGGGAGTTGTTTTTT. This gives the protein CDSSYTESFSGELFF. Full variable domain (outside the CDR3, taken from reference TRBV11-1 and TRBJ2-2): EAEVAQSPRYKITEKSQAVAFWCDPISGHATLYWYRQILGQGPELLVQFQDESVVDDSQLPKDRFSAERLKGVDSTLKIQPAELGDSAMYLCDSSYTESFSGELFFGEGSRLTVL.